A single sample gave rise to the 5 T cell receptor beta chains below, sequenced in a study of blood T cells in healthy people across ages. Then a second PCR, running roughly 6 to 12 cycles, was carried out with a sample-barcoded 5' primer and a J-beta primer mix. TCRdb redid the calling of the 5' RACE reads with MiXCR, one entry per CDR3 protein. The repertoire holds about 670,000 distinct CDR3 sequences, with around 38% as singletons. Sequencing used blood. These receptors all come from an elderly man in good health.

For this clonotype: A much larger clone is a single base away; this may be a read error. The CDR3 loop reads CASGRLGQGIDTQYF. As DNA, the CDR3 is TGTGCTAGTGGCCGCCTTGGACAGGGCATAGATACGCAGTATTTT. The chain links TRBV12-5 to TRBJ2-3, with 8 bases fitting TRBD1. J lost 5 bases, V lost 6 bases, and 10 bases had no gene match. Germline CDR1 LGHNT, CDR2 FRNRAP. The CDR3 totals 15 residues.

The V gene is TRBV7-2, the J gene TRBJ2-7, with TRBD2 as a possible D gene (6 bases). Trimming shortened V by 5 bases and J by 2 bases, and 16 bases separated the two germline ends. Germline loops: CDR1 SGHTA, CDR2 FQGNSA. The CDR3 runs 15 residues. CDR3 protein: CASSHTGTSPYEQYF. DNA of the CDR3: TGTGCCAGCAGCCATACCGGGACTTCTCCCTACGAGCAGTACTTC.

This clonotype was picked up a small number of times. The rearrangement joins TRBV4-1 to TRBJ2-5, with D uncertain. Trimming pared 0 bases from V and 7 bases from J, leaving 9 bases between. CDR3 size: 13 residues. CDR1 is MGHRA, CDR2 YSYEKL, per germline. The CDR3 region is CASSQDEIGTQYF. The CDR3 nucleotides are TGCGCCAGCAGCCAAGATGAAATTGGGACCCAGTACTTC.

This clonotype has only a few counts. V and J are TRBV10-3 and TRBJ1-2; perhaps TRBD1 as D (6 bases). The germline V gene encodes CDR1 ENHRY and CDR2 SYGVKD. The germline V and J ends were trimmed by 4 bases and 6 bases, with 12 bases remaining between them. This CDR3 is built from 13 residues. CDR3 coding DNA: TGTGCCATCAGTGTTGGGGACACTGATGGCTACACCTTC. As protein: CAISVGDTDGYTF.

This clonotype came up a few times. A read error may account for a junction end that differs from germline. J is TRBJ2-7 and V is TRBV12-3 or TRBV12-4; 11 bases agree with TRBD2. This CDR3 is 17 amino acids long. CDR3 DNA sequence: TGTGCCAGCAGCTTAGGGACTAGCGGTTCTAGCTCCTACGAGCAGTACTTC. Translating gives CASSLGTSGSSSYEQYF.